Given below is one T cell receptor (beta chain) in context. No antigen is known for it. V dropped 6 bases and J dropped 6; count of bases not matched to a gene: 7. Germline CDR1 is KGHSH and CDR2 is LQKENI. This CDR3 is built from 15 residues. Clones were sequenced by immunoSEQ multiplex PCR, and TCRdb holds only the in-frame ones, with some missing. The sample contains over 55,000 clones, about 85% of which appear only once. The data derive from a study of OX40 agonist ivuxolimab in advanced cancers. For the study at large: Earlier treatment with anti-PD-1, anti-PD-L1 or anti-CTLA-4 was permitted, and less than 50% had received some.

Points from the study as a whole: The study did not work out the antigen specificity of the expanded peripheral T cells.

Specimen: CD4+ or CD8+ T cells sorted from blood, collected in a trial of the OX40 agonist ivuxolimab. V and J are TRBV18 and TRBJ2-1; 11 positions match TRBD1. This TCR derives from an adult with an advanced solid tumor such as melanoma, head and neck, liver or kidney cancer. The CDR3 DNA is TGTGCCAGCTCCCGGGGACAGGGGGAATTCAATGAGCAGTTCTTC. Protein sequence: CASSRGQGEFNEQFF.